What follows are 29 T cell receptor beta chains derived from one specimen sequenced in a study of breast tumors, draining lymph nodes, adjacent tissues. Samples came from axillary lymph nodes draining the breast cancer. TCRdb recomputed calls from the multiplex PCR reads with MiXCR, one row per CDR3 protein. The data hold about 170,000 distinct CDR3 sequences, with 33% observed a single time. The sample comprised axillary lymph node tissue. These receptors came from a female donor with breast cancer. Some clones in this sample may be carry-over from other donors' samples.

The CDR3 nucleotides read TGTGCCACCAGCAGAGTGGCAGGTGCAACTAATGAAAAACTGTTTTTT. It specifies CATSRVAGATNEKLFF. The rearrangement uses TRBV15 and TRBJ1-4; D is unresolved. CDR3 length: 16 amino acids. Trimming took off 1 base at V and 0 bases at J, with 9 bases between the two ends. Germline V gene data show CDR1 as LNHNV and CDR2 as YYDKDF (reference sequence). Using reference TRBV15 and TRBJ1-4 for the parts outside the CDR3, the full variable domain is DAMVIQNPRYQVTQFGKPVTLSCSQTLNHNVMYWYQQKSSQAPKLLFHYYDKDFNNEADTPDNFQSRRPNTSFCFLDIRSPGLGDTAMYLCATSRVAGATNEKLFFGSGTQLSVL.

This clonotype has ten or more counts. This chain's CDR3 is CATSLQRSTYNEQFF. DNA of the CDR3: TGTGCCACCAGCCTTCAGAGGAGTACCTACAATGAGCAGTTCTTC. The chain joins TRBV15 to TRBJ2-1; D is unresolved. V was pared by 5 bases and J by 2 bases, with 13 bases between. The CDR3 has 15 residues. Per germline, CDR1 LNHNV and CDR2 YYDKDF (reference sequence). The full variable domain, rest sourced from reference TRBV15 and TRBJ2-1, is DAMVIQNPRYQVTQFGKPVTLSCSQTLNHNVMYWYQQKSSQAPKLLFHYYDKDFNNEADTPDNFQSRRPNTSFCFLDIRSPGLGDTAMYLCATSLQRSTYNEQFFGPGTRLTVL.

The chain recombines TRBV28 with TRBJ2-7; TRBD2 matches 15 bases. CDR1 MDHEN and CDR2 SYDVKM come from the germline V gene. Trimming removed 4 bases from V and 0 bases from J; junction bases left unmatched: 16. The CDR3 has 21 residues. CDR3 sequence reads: CASSSGLAGGLTILSSYEQYF. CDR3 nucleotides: TGTGCCAGCAGTTCGGGACTAGCGGGAGGACTGACAATCTTGAGCTCCTACGAGCAGTACTTC. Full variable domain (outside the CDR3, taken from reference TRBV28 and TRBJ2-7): DVKVTQSSRYLVKRTGEKVFLECVQDMDHENMFWYRQDPGLGLRLIYFSYDVKMKEKGDIPEGYSVSREKKERFSLILESASTNQTSMYLCASSSGLAGGLTILSSYEQYFGPGTRLTVT.

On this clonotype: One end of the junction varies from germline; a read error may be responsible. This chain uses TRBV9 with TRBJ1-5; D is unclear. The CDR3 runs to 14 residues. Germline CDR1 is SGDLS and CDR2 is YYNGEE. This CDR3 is CASSIGGWGQPQPF. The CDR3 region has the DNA TGTGCCAGCAGCATAGGAGGGTGGGGTCAGCCCCAGCCTTTT. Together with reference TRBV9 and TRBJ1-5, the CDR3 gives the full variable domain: DSGVTQTPKHLITATGQRVTLRCSPRSGDLSVYWYQQSLDQGLQFLIQYYNGEERAKGNILERFSAQQFPDLHSELNLSSLELGDSALYFCASSIGGWGQPQPFGDGTRLSIL.

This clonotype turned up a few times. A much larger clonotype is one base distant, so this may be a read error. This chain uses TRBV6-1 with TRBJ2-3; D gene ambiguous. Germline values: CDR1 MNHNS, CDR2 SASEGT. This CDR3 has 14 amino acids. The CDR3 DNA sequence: TGTGCCGGCAGTGAACAAGCTAGCACAGATACGCAGTATTTT. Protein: CAGSEQASTDTQYF.

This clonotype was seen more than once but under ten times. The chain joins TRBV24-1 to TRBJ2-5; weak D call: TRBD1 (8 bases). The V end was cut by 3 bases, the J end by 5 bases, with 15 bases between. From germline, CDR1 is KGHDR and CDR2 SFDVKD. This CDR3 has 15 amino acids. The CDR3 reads CATSDRGQGGETQYF. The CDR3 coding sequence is TGTGCCACCAGTGATCGAGGACAGGGAGGGGAGACCCAGTACTTC.

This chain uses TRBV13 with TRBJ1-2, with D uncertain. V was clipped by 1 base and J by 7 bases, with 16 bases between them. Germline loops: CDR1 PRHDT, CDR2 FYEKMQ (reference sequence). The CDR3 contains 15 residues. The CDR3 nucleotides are TGTGCCAGCAGCTTAGCTTCCGGTCCCCCGAGTGGCTACACCTTC. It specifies CASSLASGPPSGYTF.

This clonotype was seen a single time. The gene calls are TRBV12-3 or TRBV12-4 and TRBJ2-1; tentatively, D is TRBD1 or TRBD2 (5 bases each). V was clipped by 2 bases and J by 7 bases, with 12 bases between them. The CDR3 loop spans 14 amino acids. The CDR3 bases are TGTGCCAGCAGTTTAACGGGGCCAGGAAATGAGCAGTTCTTC. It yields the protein CASSLTGPGNEQFF.

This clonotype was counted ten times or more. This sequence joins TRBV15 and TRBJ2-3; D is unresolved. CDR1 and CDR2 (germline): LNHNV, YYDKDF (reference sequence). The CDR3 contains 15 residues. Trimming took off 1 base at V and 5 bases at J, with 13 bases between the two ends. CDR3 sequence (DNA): TGTGCCACCAGCAGAGTAACCTCGTTCGGAGATACGCAGTATTTT. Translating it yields CATSRVTSFGDTQYF.

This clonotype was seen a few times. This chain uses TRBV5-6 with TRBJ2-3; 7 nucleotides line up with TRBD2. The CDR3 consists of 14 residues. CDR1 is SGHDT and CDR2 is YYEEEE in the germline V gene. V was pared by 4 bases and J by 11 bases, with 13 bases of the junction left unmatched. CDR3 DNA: TGTGCCAGCAGCCGAGCGGGGAGCGACAATGAGCAGTATTTT. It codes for CASSRAGSDNEQYF.

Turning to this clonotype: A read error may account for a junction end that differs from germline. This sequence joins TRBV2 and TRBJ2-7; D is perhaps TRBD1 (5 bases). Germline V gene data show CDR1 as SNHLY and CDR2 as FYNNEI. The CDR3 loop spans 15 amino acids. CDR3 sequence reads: CASTEGEGFSCEQYF. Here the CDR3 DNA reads TGTGCCAGCACCGAAGGGGAAGGATTCTCCTGCGAGCAGTACTTC.

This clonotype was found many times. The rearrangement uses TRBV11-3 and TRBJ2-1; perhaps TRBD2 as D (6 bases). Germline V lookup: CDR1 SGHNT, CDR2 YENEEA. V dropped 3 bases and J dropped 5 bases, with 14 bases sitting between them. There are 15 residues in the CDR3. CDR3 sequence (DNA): TGTGCCAGCAGCTTGGGGACTCTTCCCCACAATGAGCAGTTCTTC. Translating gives CASSLGTLPHNEQFF.

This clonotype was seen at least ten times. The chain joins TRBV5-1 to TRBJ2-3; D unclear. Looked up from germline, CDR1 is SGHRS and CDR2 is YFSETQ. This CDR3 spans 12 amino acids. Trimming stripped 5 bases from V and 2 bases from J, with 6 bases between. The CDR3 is CASSSNTDTQYF. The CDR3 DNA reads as TGCGCCAGCAGTTCCAACACAGATACGCAGTATTTT.

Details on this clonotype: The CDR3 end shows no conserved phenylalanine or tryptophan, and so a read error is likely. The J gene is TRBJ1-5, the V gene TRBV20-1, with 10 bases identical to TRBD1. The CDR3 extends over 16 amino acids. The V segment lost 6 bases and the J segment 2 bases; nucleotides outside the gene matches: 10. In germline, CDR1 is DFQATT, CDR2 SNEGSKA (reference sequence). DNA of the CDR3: TGCAGTGCCGGAGGGACAGGGGCCGGTGGCAATCAGCCCCAGCATGGT. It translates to CSAGGTGAGGNQPQHG.

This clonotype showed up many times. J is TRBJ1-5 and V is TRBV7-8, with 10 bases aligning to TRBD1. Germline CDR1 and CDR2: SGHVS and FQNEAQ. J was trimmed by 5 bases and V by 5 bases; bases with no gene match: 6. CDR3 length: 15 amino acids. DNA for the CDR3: TGTGCCAGCAGCGCAGCCGGGACAGGGGATCAGCCCCAGCATTTT. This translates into CASSAAGTGDQPQHF.

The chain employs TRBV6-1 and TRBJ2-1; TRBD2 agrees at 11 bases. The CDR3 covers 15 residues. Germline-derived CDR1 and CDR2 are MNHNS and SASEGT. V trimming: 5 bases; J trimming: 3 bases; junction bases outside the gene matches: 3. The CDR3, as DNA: TGTGCCAGCAGTCCGGGACTAGCGGTCTACAATGAGCAGTTCTTC. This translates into CASSPGLAVYNEQFF.

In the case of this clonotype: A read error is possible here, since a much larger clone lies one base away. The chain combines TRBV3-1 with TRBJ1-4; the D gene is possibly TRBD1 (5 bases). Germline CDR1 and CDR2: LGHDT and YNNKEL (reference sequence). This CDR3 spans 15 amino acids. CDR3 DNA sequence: TGTGCCAGCAGCCAATGGCAGGGTGGGGGTGAAGAACTGTTTTTT. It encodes CASSQWQGGGEELFF.

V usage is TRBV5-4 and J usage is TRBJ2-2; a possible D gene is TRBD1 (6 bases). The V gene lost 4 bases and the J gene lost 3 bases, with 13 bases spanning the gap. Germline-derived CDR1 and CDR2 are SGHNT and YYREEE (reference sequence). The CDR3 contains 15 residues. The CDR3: CASSRRGGDTGELFF. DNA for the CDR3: TGTGCCAGCAGCCGCAGGGGTGGGGACACCGGGGAGCTGTTTTTT. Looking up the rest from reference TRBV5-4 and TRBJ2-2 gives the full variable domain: ETGVTQSPTHLIKTRGQQVTLRCSSQSGHNTVSWYQQALGQGPQFIFQYYREEENGRGNFPPRFSGLQFPNYSSELNVNALELDDSALYLCASSRRGGDTGELFFGEGSRLTVL.

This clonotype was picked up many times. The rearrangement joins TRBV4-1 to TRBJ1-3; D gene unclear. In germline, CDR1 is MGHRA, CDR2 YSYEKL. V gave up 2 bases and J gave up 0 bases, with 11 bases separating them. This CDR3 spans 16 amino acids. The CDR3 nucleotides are TGCGCCAGCAGCCAACCTGCGGGAGGCTCTGGAAACACCATATATTTT. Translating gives CASSQPAGGSGNTIYF.

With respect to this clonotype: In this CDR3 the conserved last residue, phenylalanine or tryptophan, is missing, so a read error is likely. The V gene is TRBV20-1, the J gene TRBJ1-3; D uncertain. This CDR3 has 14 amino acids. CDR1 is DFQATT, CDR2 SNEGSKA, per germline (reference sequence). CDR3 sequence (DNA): TGCAGTGCTAGAGGTTTACCCCGGGGAACCACCATATATCTT. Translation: CSARGLPRGTTIYL.

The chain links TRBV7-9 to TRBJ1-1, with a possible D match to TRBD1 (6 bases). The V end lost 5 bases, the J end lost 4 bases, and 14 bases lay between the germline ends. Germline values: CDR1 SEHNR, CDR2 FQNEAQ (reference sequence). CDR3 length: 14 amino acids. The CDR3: CASSKQGKSTEAFF. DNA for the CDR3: TGTGCCAGCAGCAAACAGGGCAAGAGCACTGAAGCTTTCTTT.

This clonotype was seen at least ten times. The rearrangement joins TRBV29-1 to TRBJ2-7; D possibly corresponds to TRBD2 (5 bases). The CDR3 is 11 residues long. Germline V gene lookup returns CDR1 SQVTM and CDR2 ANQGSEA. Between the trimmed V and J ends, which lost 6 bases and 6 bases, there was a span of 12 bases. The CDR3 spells CSVHLGVEQYF. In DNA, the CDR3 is TGCAGCGTACACCTCGGGGTCGAGCAGTACTTC.

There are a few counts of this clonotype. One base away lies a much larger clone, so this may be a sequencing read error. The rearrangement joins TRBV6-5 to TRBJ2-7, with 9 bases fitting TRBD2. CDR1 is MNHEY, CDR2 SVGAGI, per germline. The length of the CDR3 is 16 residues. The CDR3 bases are TGTGCCAGCAGTCACTCATTGGCGGGAGGGTCCTACGAGCAGTACTTC. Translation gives CASSHSLAGGSYEQYF.

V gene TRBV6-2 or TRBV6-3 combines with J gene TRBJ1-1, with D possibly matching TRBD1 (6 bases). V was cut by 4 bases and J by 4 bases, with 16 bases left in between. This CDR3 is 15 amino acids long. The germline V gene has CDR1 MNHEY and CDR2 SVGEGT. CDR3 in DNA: TGTGCCAGCAGTTCCTCAACCAGGGGTATCACTGAAGCTTTCTTT. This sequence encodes CASSSSTRGITEAFF.

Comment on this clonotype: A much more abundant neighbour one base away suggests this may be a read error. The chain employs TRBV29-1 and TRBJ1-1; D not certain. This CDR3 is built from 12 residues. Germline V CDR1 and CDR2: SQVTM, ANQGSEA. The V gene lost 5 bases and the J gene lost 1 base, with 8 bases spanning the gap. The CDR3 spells CSVMGENTEAFF. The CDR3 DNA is TGCAGCGTTATGGGCGAGAACACTGAAGCTTTCTTT. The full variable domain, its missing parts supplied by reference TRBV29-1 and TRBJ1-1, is SAVISQKPSRDICQRGTSLTIQCQVDSQVTMMFWYRQQPGQSLTLIATANQGSEATYESGFVIDKFPISRPNLTFSTLTVSNMSPEDSSIYLCSVMGENTEAFFGQGTRLTVV.

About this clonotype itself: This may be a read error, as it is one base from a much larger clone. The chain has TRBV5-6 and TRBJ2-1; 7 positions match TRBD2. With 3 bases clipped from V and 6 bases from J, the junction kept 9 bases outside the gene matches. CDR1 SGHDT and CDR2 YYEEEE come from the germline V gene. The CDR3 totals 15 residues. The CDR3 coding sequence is TGTGCCAGCAGCTCCGGGACTACGGCCGCCAATGAGCAGTTCTTC. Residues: CASSSGTTAANEQFF.

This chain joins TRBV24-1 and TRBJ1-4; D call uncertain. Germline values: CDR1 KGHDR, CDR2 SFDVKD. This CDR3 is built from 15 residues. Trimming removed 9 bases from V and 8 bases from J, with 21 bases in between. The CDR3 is CATPTRAFTSEKLFF. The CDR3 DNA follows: TGTGCCACCCCGACTCGGGCCTTCACCTCCGAAAAACTGTTTTTT.

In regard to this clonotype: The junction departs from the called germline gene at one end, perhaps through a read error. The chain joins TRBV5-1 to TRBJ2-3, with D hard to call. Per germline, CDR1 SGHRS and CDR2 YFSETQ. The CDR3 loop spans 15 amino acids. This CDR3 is CASSLVAEGTDTQYF. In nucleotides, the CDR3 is TGCGCCAGCAGCTTGGTGGCAGAAGGCACCGATACGCAGTATTTT.

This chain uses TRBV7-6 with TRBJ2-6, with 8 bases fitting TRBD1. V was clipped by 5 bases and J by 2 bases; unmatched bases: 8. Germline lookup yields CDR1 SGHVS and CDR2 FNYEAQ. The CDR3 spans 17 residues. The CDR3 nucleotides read TGTGCCAGCAGCCCAGCTCAGGGGGCTACTGGGGCCAACGTCCTGACTTTC. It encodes CASSPAQGATGANVLTF.